The T cell receptor beta chain described here comes from a study of T cells in Graves' hyperthyroidism and ophthalmopathy. Authors of the study amplified TCR beta CDR3 regions from RNA transcripts. The primer set for the first-round RT-PCR of the TCR CDR3 was HTBI. TCRdb passed the multiplex PCR reads through MiXCR, listing each CDR3 protein once. The repertoire includes about 570,000 distinct CDR3 sequences, around 45% of them detected once, and under 20% sits in the top ten. The CDR3 runs to 14 residues. V trimming: 6 bases; J trimming: 4 bases; junction bases outside the gene matches: 2. Germline lookup yields CDR1 SNHLY and CDR2 FYNNEI. This clonotype was detected many times. Its antigen is still unknown. The study excluded patients with uncontrolled infection, other autoimmune disease, pregnancy or lactation. Thyroid ultrasound, orbital computed tomography, clinical symptoms, and serum thyroxine and TRAb underpinned diagnoses.

Study-level results: Ophthalmopathy, which appeared later, was predicted by the model a median roughly 6.6 months before onset.

J is TRBJ1-6 and V is TRBV2; 8 bases are shared with TRBD1. The sample consisted of peripheral blood or thyroid tissue (not recorded which). This receptor was identified in an adult woman with Graves' disease, either hyperthyroidism or ophthalmopathy (not recorded which). This CDR3 is CASRDRVYNSPLHF. Written as DNA, the CDR3 is TGTGCCAGCAGGGACAGGGTTTATAATTCACCCCTCCACTTT.